The clone carrying this T cell receptor beta chain was detected many times. Its target is not known. The data are from a study of Graves' ophthalmopathy and Graves' hyperthyroidism. Study-wide results and limits: The model's ophthalmopathy progression predictions had roughly 65% sensitivity and 72% to 75% specificity.

Amplification targeted the TCR beta CDR3 regions, with RNA transcripts as the source material. RT-PCR in the first round used HTBI primers; a second-round multiplex PCR followed. Using its own MiXCR run on the multiplex PCR reads, TCRdb lists one record per CDR3 protein. Of approximately 460,000 distinct CDR3 sequences listed, around 15% are singletons. PBMCs originated in under 13 ml of fresh peripheral blood. The sequence derives from a woman in her twenties or thirties with Graves' ophthalmopathy. The sample comprised blood.

Here the CDR3 DNA reads TGTGCCAGCAGCCTTATAAGGCAGGGACCTAATCAGCCCCAGCATTTT. Amino acids: CASSLIRQGPNQPQHF. The chain is built from TRBV28 and TRBJ1-5; the D gene is possibly TRBD1 (5 bases). V gave up 6 bases and J gave up 4 bases, with 19 bases separating them. The CDR3 runs to 16 residues. Per the germline V gene, CDR1 is MDHEN and CDR2 is SYDVKM.